Following are 29 T cell receptor beta chains from one sample sequenced in a study of OX40 agonist ivuxolimab in advanced cancers. Repertoires were generated with immunoSEQ multiplex PCR, while TCRdb's copy carries only in-frame clones and drops some. The sample has 65,000 to 80,000 clones, approximately 88% seen once; the top ten hold approximately 2.1%. The material was CD4+ or CD8+ T cells sorted from blood, obtained in a trial of the OX40 agonist ivuxolimab. The receptor source for this set is an adult with an advanced solid tumor such as melanoma, head and neck, liver or kidney cancer.

The chain has TRBV9 and TRBJ2-1; no firm D call. Germline lookup yields CDR1 SGDLS and CDR2 YYNGEE. This CDR3 comprises 15 residues. Trimming left V 5 bases short and J 0 bases short, with 12 bases between. The CDR3 DNA reads as TGTGCCAGCAGTCTCCAAGGTTCCTCCTACAATGAGCAGTTCTTC. Encoded protein: CASSLQGSSYNEQFF.

The chain employs TRBV7-7 and TRBJ1-3; D gene uncertain. The CDR3 loop spans 15 amino acids. Trimming cost V 2 bases and J 0 bases, with 8 bases left between them. The germline CDR1 and CDR2 sequences are SSHAT and FNYEAQ (reference sequence). The CDR3 DNA follows: TGTGCCAGCAGCTTATCCGAGTCCTCTGGAAACACCATATATTTT. Translated: CASSLSESSGNTIYF.

The chain carries TRBV11-2 and TRBJ2-5; 10 bases map to TRBD2. CDR3 length: 17 amino acids. Germline CDR1 SGHAT, CDR2 FQNNGV. V was pared by 3 bases and J by 4 bases, with 11 bases of the junction left unmatched. The DNA for the CDR3 is TGTGCCAGCAGCTTGGTGGCCCGAGCGGGAGGGGGAGAGACCCAGTACTTC. Residues: CASSLVARAGGGETQYF. The variable domain in full, completed from reference TRBV11-2 and TRBJ2-5, reads EAGVAQSPRYKIIEKRQSVAFWCNPISGHATLYWYQQILGQGPKLLIQFQNNGVVDDSQLPKDRFSAERLKGVDSTLKIQPAKLEDSAVYLCASSLVARAGGGETQYFGPGTRLLVL.

The chain recombines TRBV5-6 with TRBJ2-7; 8 bases map to TRBD2. This CDR3 has 14 amino acids. V trimming: 0 bases; J trimming: 2 bases; junction bases outside the gene matches: 1. Germline V gene lookup returns CDR1 SGHDT and CDR2 YYEEEE. CDR3 region: CASSLGGRPYEQYF. The CDR3 nucleotides read TGTGCCAGCAGCTTGGGCGGGAGGCCCTACGAGCAGTACTTC.

The chain uses TRBV18 and TRBJ1-2, with no clear D. The length of the CDR3 is 15 residues. V lost 4 bases to trimming and J lost 4 bases, with 16 bases between them. Germline V gene data show CDR1 as KGHSH and CDR2 as LQKENI. The chain's CDR3 is CASSHGEFPVYGYTF. The CDR3 DNA is TGTGCCAGCTCACATGGGGAGTTCCCAGTCTATGGCTACACCTTC.

In this sample, this clone turned up a few times. The rearrangement links TRBV7-2 to TRBJ1-5; D is perhaps TRBD1 (5 bases). The CDR3 spans 12 residues. The germline gives CDR1 SGHTA, CDR2 FQGNSA. Trimming cost V 4 bases and J 7 bases, with 8 bases left between them. The CDR3 spells CASSYRGQPQHF. The CDR3 DNA sequence: TGTGCCAGCAGCTACCGGGGGCAGCCCCAGCATTTT. The complete variable domain, with remaining parts taken from reference TRBV7-2 and TRBJ1-5, reads GAGVSQSPSNKVTEKGKDVELRCDPISGHTALYWYRQSLGQGLEFLIYFQGNSAPDKSGLPSDRFSAERTGGSVSTLTIQRTQQEDSAVYLCASSYRGQPQHFGDGTRLSIL.

The chain recombines TRBV2 with TRBJ2-1; 11 bases map to TRBD2. With V trimmed by 5 bases and J by 8 bases, 8 bases remained unmatched. Germline loops: CDR1 SNHLY, CDR2 FYNNEI. The CDR3 runs 15 residues. CDR3 coding DNA: TGTGCCAGCAGTCCGGTACTAGCGGGAGTGGATGAGCAGTTCTTC. Residues: CASSPVLAGVDEQFF.

The rearrangement uses TRBV19 and TRBJ1-5; D gene unclear. The germline gives CDR1 LNHDA, CDR2 SQIVND (reference sequence). V was shortened by 4 bases and J by 1 base, with 8 bases between the two germline ends. This CDR3 comprises 14 residues. The CDR3 region has the DNA TGTGCCAGTAGTAGACGGATGAGCAATCAGCCCCAGCATTTT. Translating it yields CASSRRMSNQPQHF.

This clone was recorded only once. This rearrangement joins TRBV6-6 to TRBJ1-6; no clear D. This CDR3 region has 13 residues. Per germline, CDR1 MNHNY and CDR2 SVGAGI (reference sequence). V lost 10 bases, J lost 2 bases, and 9 bases lay in between. The CDR3 DNA sequence: TGTGCCACTACCGGGACCTATAATTCACCCCTCCACTTT. This codes for CATTGTYNSPLHF.

Only a few counts were recorded for this clone. As DNA, the CDR3 is TGTGCCAGTCGCCAGGGGGCGGCGGGGACCGGGGAGCTGTTTTTT. Amino acid sequence: CASRQGAAGTGELFF. The chain combines TRBV19 with TRBJ2-2, with 8 nucleotides matching TRBD1. The CDR3 sequence is 15 residues long. The V gene end was trimmed by 8 bases and the J gene end by 5 bases; junction bases not matched to a gene: 10. Germline V gene sequence: CDR1 LNHDA, CDR2 SQIVND (reference sequence).

The chain couples TRBV4-3 to TRBJ1-5, with no clear D. V lost 4 bases and J lost 0, with 10 bases in between. CDR1 and CDR2 (germline): LGHNA, YSLEER. This CDR3 has 15 amino acids. CDR3 loop: CASSLKINSNQPQHF. The CDR3 DNA is TGCGCCAGCAGCCTTAAAATCAATAGCAATCAGCCCCAGCATTTT.

This chain joins TRBV18 and TRBJ2-2, with no clear D. The germline CDR1 and CDR2 sequences are KGHSH and LQKENI. CDR3 length equals 14 residues. V gave up 3 bases and J gave up 6 bases, with 11 bases separating them. The CDR3 nucleotides read TGTGCCAGCTCACCCTCCAGTTTTTCCGGGGAGCTGTTTTTT. This sequence encodes CASSPSSFSGELFF.

This clone turned up a few times. The chain uses TRBV19 and TRBJ1-2; TRBD1 matches 11 bases. This CDR3 contains 14 residues. J was trimmed by 2 bases and V by 8 bases; bases with no gene match: 4. Germline V gene sequence: CDR1 LNHDA, CDR2 SQIVND (reference sequence). The CDR3 spells CASRGQGENYGYTF. CDR3 DNA sequence: TGTGCCAGTCGGGGACAGGGGGAAAACTATGGCTACACCTTC. Full variable domain (outside the CDR3, taken from reference TRBV19 and TRBJ1-2): DGGITQSPKYLFRKEGQNVTLSCEQNLNHDAMYWYRQDPGQGLRLIYYSQIVNDFQKGDIAEGYSVSREKKESFPLTVTSAQKNPTAFYLCASRGQGENYGYTFGSGTRLTVV.

The chain employs TRBV14 and TRBJ2-1, with 10 bases that match TRBD1. The CDR3 is 16 amino acids. V lost 0 bases to trimming and J lost 9 bases; unmatched junction nucleotides: 8. Germline V gene data show CDR1 as SGHDN and CDR2 as FVKESK. The CDR3: CASSQDWGQGFGEQFF. The CDR3, as DNA: TGTGCCAGCAGCCAAGATTGGGGACAGGGGTTTGGTGAGCAGTTCTTC. The full variable domain, with the rest looked up from reference TRBV14 and TRBJ2-1, is EAGVTQFPSHSVIEKGQTVTLRCDPISGHDNLYWYRRVMGKEIKFLLHFVKESKQDESGMPNNRFLAERTGGTYSTLKVQPAELEDSGVYFCASSQDWGQGFGEQFFGPGTRLTVL.

V gene TRBV6-5 combines with J gene TRBJ2-6; perhaps TRBD2 as D (5 bases). Germline V gives CDR1 MNHEY, CDR2 SVGAGI. V lost 2 bases, J lost 1 base, and 9 bases lay in between. The CDR3 runs 16 residues. The CDR3 DNA sequence: TGTGCCAGCAGTTACGGGAGTTGGTCTGGGGCCAACGTCCTGACTTTC. Translation gives CASSYGSWSGANVLTF.

The chain has TRBV28 and TRBJ1-2; D is ambiguous. This CDR3 spans 11 amino acids. V was cut by 10 bases and J by 3 bases, with 9 bases left in between. Per germline, CDR1 MDHEN and CDR2 SYDVKM. The CDR3 region has the DNA TGTGCCACCGGTTTAGACTATGGCTACACCTTC. Its translation is CATGLDYGYTF.

The count of this clone is one. The chain is built from TRBV29-1 and TRBJ2-7; D is unclear. The CDR3 totals 11 residues. Trimming shortened V by 8 bases and J by 4 bases, and 12 bases separated the two germline ends. Germline V CDR1 and CDR2: SQVTM, ANQGSEA. The CDR3 loop reads CSSQTEYEQYF. In DNA form, the CDR3 reads TGCAGCTCCCAGACCGAATACGAGCAGTACTTC.

The chain couples TRBV5-1 to TRBJ1-6; no definite D call. Trimming left V 0 bases short and J 7 bases short, with 11 bases between. This CDR3 contains 15 residues. Per the germline V gene, CDR1 is SGHRS and CDR2 is YFSETQ. This CDR3 is CASSLDRVGNSPLHF. CDR3 in DNA: TGCGCCAGCAGCTTGGACCGGGTAGGGAATTCACCCCTCCACTTT. The full variable domain, in which reference TRBV5-1 and TRBJ1-6 provide the parts outside the CDR3, is KAGVTQTPRYLIKTRGQQVTLSCSPISGHRSVSWYQQTPGQGLQFLFEYFSETQRNKGNFPGRFSGRQFSNSRSEMNVSTLELGDSALYLCASSLDRVGNSPLHFGNGTRLTVT.

In its sample, this clone was seen a few times. This chain uses TRBV21-1 with TRBJ2-3; the D segment call TRBD2 is taken from the table without a DNA check. TRBV21-1 is designated a pseudogene. The CDR3 covers 17 residues. The DNA for the CDR3 is TGTGCCAGCAGCAAAGAAGGGAGGGGAGAGGACACAGATACGCAGTATTTT. Encoded protein: CASSKEGRGEDTDTQYF.

V and J are TRBV15 and TRBJ2-5; 9 bases align to TRBD2. CDR1 is LNHNV and CDR2 is YYDKDF in the germline V gene (reference sequence). The CDR3 spans 17 residues. With V trimmed by 0 bases and J by 2 bases, 7 bases remained unmatched. CDR3 coding DNA: TGTGCCACCAGCAGAGACGGTAGCGGGAGAGGTCAAGAGACCCAGTACTTC. Amino acid sequence: CATSRDGSGRGQETQYF. Using reference TRBV15 and TRBJ2-5 for the parts outside the CDR3, the full variable domain is DAMVIQNPRYQVTQFGKPVTLSCSQTLNHNVMYWYQQKSSQAPKLLFHYYDKDFNNEADTPDNFQSRRPNTSFCFLDIRSPGLGDTAMYLCATSRDGSGRGQETQYFGPGTRLLVL.

This chain uses TRBV12-5 with TRBJ2-2; D is perhaps TRBD1 (5 bases). Germline lookup yields CDR1 LGHNT and CDR2 FRNRAP. The V end was cut by 2 bases, the J end by 0 bases, with 10 bases between. The CDR3 length is 16 residues. The CDR3 here is CASGLFVTANTGELFF. As DNA, the CDR3 is TGTGCTAGTGGTTTGTTTGTGACAGCGAACACCGGGGAGCTGTTTTTT.

This rearrangement joins TRBV9 to TRBJ2-2, with unresolved D. This CDR3 has 13 residues. CDR1 SGDLS and CDR2 YYNGEE come from the germline V gene. Trimming removed 1 base from V and 7 bases from J, with 8 bases in between. In DNA form, the CDR3 reads TGTGCCAGCAGCGTACTATTTGGCGGGGAGCTGTTTTTT. Amino acids: CASSVLFGGELFF.

J is TRBJ1-3 and V is TRBV29-1; 7 positions match TRBD1. The CDR3 is made up of 12 amino acids. Germline-derived CDR1 and CDR2 are SQVTM and ANQGSEA. This chain's CDR3 is CSTQGPGNTIYF. In DNA form, the CDR3 reads TGCAGTACACAGGGGCCTGGAAACACCATATATTTT.

Only a few counts were recorded for this clone. The V call is TRBV6-1, the J call TRBJ2-6; 7 bases match TRBD2. The germline gives CDR1 MNHNS, CDR2 SASEGT. CDR3 length: 15 amino acids. With V trimmed by 9 bases and J by 0 bases, 5 bases remained unmatched. Written as DNA, the CDR3 is TGTGCCAGTCGGCCGGGGGGCTCTGGGGCCAACGTCCTGACTTTC. This gives the protein CASRPGGSGANVLTF.

This clone was picked up a small number of times. The chain combines TRBV25-1 with TRBJ1-4, with no clear D. This CDR3 comprises 13 residues. V lost 7 bases and J 2 bases, leaving 8 bases between the germline ends. CDR1 and CDR2 (germline): MGHDK, SYGVNS. The CDR3 is CASTTRTNEKLFF. The CDR3 bases are TGTGCCAGCACGACAAGGACTAATGAAAAACTGTTTTTT.

The gene calls are TRBV4-1 and TRBJ2-1; no reliable D call. Per germline, CDR1 MGHRA and CDR2 YSYEKL. CDR3 length equals 16 residues. Trimming took off 2 bases at V and 0 bases at J, with 11 bases between the two ends. CDR3 sequence reads: CASSQRGASSYNEQFF. CDR3 DNA sequence: TGCGCCAGCAGCCAACGCGGAGCTTCCTCCTACAATGAGCAGTTCTTC.

This clone was recorded only once. The CDR3 DNA reads TGTGCCTGGAGTACCCTACAGGGGGTAGGTCAGCCCCAGCATTTT. Its protein is CAWSTLQGVGQPQHF. This chain links TRBV30 with TRBJ1-5, with 8 bases fitting TRBD1. V was pared by 2 bases and J by 6 bases, with 9 bases of the junction left unmatched. The length of the CDR3 is 15 residues. Germline V CDR1 and CDR2: GTSNPN, SVGIG (reference sequence).

The V call is TRBV19, the J call TRBJ1-2; D not resolved. CDR1 is LNHDA, CDR2 SQIVND, per germline (reference sequence). The CDR3 is 15 amino acids. V was pared by 7 bases and J by 1 base, with 16 bases between. For the CDR3, the DNA is TGTGCCAGTATGACCCTGCATGAGGGTAACTATGGCTACACCTTC. This translates into CASMTLHEGNYGYTF.

V usage is TRBV6-5 and J usage is TRBJ1-1; D might be TRBD1 (6 bases). Germline V CDR1 and CDR2: MNHEY, SVGAGI. This CDR3 region has 15 residues. V was clipped by 7 bases and J by 2 bases, with 17 bases between them. CDR3 nucleotide sequence: TGTGCCAGCACCCCGACAGGACCTACTAACACTGAAGCTTTCTTT. It is translated as CASTPTGPTNTEAFF.